The 5 T cell receptor beta chains below were found in one sample sequenced in a study of T cell repertoires in cytomegalovirus infection. TCRdb re-called the reads with MiXCR, one entry per CDR3 protein. The table has around 540,000 distinct CDR3 sequences, 33% seen once. The antigens of these receptors remain unknown. Sample: cultured PBMCs, taken from culture after CMV antigen stimulation. The receptors here all came from a human donor in good health (CMV status not recorded). Some clones in this sample may be carry-over from other donors' samples.

The rearrangement uses TRBV10-3 and TRBJ1-2; TRBD1 aligns across 8 bases. The junction had 15 bases not matched to a gene; V was cut back by 4 bases and J by 8 bases. The CDR3 loop spans 16 amino acids. Germline lookup yields CDR1 ENHRY and CDR2 SYGVKD. The CDR3 DNA sequence: TGTGCCATCAGTGGTTACGGACAGGGCCCAAGAGAAGGCTACACCTTC. Translation: CAISGYGQGPREGYTF.

This clonotype showed up just a few times. The rearrangement links TRBV7-2 to TRBJ2-5; 8 bases align to TRBD1. V gave up 8 bases and J gave up 5 bases; unmatched junction bases: 10. CDR3 length: 14 amino acids. Looked up from germline, CDR1 is SGHTA and CDR2 is FQGNSA. CDR3 sequence: CASGRNRGDETQYF. CDR3 in DNA: TGTGCCAGCGGGAGAAACAGGGGGGACGAGACCCAGTACTTC. Based on the CDR3 plus reference TRBV7-2 and TRBJ2-5, the full variable domain is GAGVSQSPSNKVTEKGKDVELRCDPISGHTALYWYRQSLGQGLEFLIYFQGNSAPDKSGLPSDRFSAERTGGSVSTLTIQRTQQEDSAVYLCASGRNRGDETQYFGPGTRLLVL.

This clonotype has just a few counts. The chain joins TRBV7-2 to TRBJ1-2; the match to TRBD1 covers 9 bases. Germline V gives CDR1 SGHTA, CDR2 FQGNSA. The CDR3 runs to 14 residues. Losses at the gene ends were 0 bases for V and 7 bases for J; bases not matched to a gene: 3. The CDR3 loop reads CASSLAGTGPGYTF. As DNA, the CDR3 is TGTGCCAGCAGCTTAGCCGGGACAGGGCCTGGCTACACCTTC. The full variable domain, with the rest looked up from reference TRBV7-2 and TRBJ1-2, is GAGVSQSPSNKVTEKGKDVELRCDPISGHTALYWYRQSLGQGLEFLIYFQGNSAPDKSGLPSDRFSAERTGGSVSTLTIQRTQQEDSAVYLCASSLAGTGPGYTFGSGTRLTVV.

To note about this clonotype: This may stem from a read error, because a much larger clone lies one nucleotide away. The V gene is TRBV13, the J gene TRBJ1-5, with D perhaps matching TRBD1 (6 bases). Trimming stripped 5 bases from V and 3 bases from J, with 11 bases between. CDR1 and CDR2 (germline): PRHDT, FYEKMQ (reference sequence). This CDR3 is 14 amino acids long. For the CDR3, the DNA is TGTGCCAGCAGCATCGGACAGATCAATCAGCCCCAGCATTTT. It translates to CASSIGQINQPQHF. Based on the CDR3 plus reference TRBV13 and TRBJ1-5, the full variable domain is AAGVIQSPRHLIKEKRETATLKCYPIPRHDTVYWYQQGPGQDPQFLISFYEKMQSDKGSIPDRFSAQQFSDYHSELNMSSLELGDSALYFCASSIGQINQPQHFGDGTRLSIL.

This clonotype came up once. The V gene is TRBV11-2, the J gene TRBJ2-7; 11 bases line up with TRBD1. Germline assignment: CDR1 SGHAT and CDR2 FQNNGV. This CDR3 is built from 15 residues. The junction had 4 bases not matched to a gene; V was cut back by 6 bases and J by 0 bases. The CDR3 here is CASRSGTGGSYEQYF. CDR3 in DNA: TGTGCCAGCAGGTCCGGGACAGGGGGCTCCTACGAGCAGTACTTC.